Each of the 8 T cell receptor delta chains below was sequenced from the same sample in a study of gamma delta lymphoproliferative disorders and STAT genes. Genomic DNA from isolated PBMCs served as the sequencing template. TCRdb reprocessed the multiplex PCR reads through CATT. This sample has 3,000 to 4,000 delta-chain clones; roughly 1.2% occur once, and the top ten carry about a quarter. Sequenced material: blood. These receptors were taken from a human donor in good health.

Of note for this clone: A far bigger clonotype differs at one base, so this is likely a read error. Other nucleotide sequences from this sample produce the same CDR3. V is TRDV2 and J is TRDJ3; 9 bases map to TRDD3. Germline assignment: CDR1 GEAIGNYY and CDR2 EKD. There are 21 residues in the CDR3. CDR3 sequence: CACDTIAGDTRSSWDTRQMFF. DNA for the CDR3: TGTGCCTGTGACACAATAGCCGGGGATACGCGAAGCTCCTGGGATACCCGACAGATGTTTTTC.

Of note for this clone: The protein TCRdb lists belongs to a much larger clone and differs from this DNA's translation at residue 11, which points to a read error; the protein shown is made from the DNA. CDR3 nucleotides: TGTGCCTGTGACACCCTGCCGGGTGGGCAGAGAGTGGCCGATAAACTCATCTTT. It yields the protein CACDTLPGGQRVADKLIF. The chain joins TRDV2 to TRDJ1; D is unclear. This CDR3 has 18 residues. V lost 0 bases and J lost 3, with 22 bases in between. Germline V gene sequence: CDR1 GEAIGNYY, CDR2 EKD.

This clone was detected a few times. The TCRdb protein comes from a much larger clone and disagrees with this DNA's translation at residue 15, likely due to a read error; the protein given here is derived from the DNA. V is TRDV2 and J is TRDJ1, with 8 nucleotides matching TRDD3. The CDR3 contains 17 residues. Germline V lookup: CDR1 GEAIGNYY, CDR2 EKD. In nucleotides, the CDR3 is TGTGCCTGTGACACCCTACTGGGGGCTGGTTACACCGATAAACCCATCTTT. This codes for CACDTLLGAGYTDKPIF.

This clone was counted a few times. This DNA's translation differs at residue 10 from TCRdb's protein, which comes from a much larger clone; a read error is likely, and the protein shown is translated from the DNA. The DNA for the CDR3 is TGTGCCTGTGACCCGGTACTGGGGGATTCCATTGACACCGATAAACTCATCTTT. Translating gives CACDPVLGDSIDTDKLIF. This chain links TRDV2 with TRDJ1; 10 nucleotides agree with TRDD3. V was clipped by 3 bases and J by 0 bases; unmatched bases: 12. The CDR3 sequence is 18 residues long. The germline V gene encodes CDR1 GEAIGNYY and CDR2 EKD.

For this clone: A read error likely explains why the TCRdb protein, taken from a much larger clone, differs from this DNA's translation at residue 15; the protein shown is translated from the DNA. V is TRDV2 and J is TRDJ1; 13 bases fit TRDD3. V shed 0 bases, J shed 3 bases, and the junction held 15 bases outside the gene matches. Germline V lookup: CDR1 GEAIGNYY, CDR2 EKD. The CDR3 runs to 20 residues. The CDR3 DNA is TGTGCCTGTGACACCGTCGCCGACTGGGGGATACGCGGGGTCGCCGATAAACTCATCTTT. Its protein is CACDTVADWGIRGVADKLIF.

Only a few counts were recorded for this clone. This probably arose from a read error, given a far larger clone one base away. At the DNA level, this CDR3 is encoded by other sequences in the same sample as well. The chain uses TRDV2 and TRDJ1; 9 nucleotides line up with TRDD3. This CDR3 comprises 19 residues. Germline V gene lookup returns CDR1 GEAIGNYY and CDR2 EKD. Trimming at V came to 3 bases and at J to 4 bases, leaving 20 bases not matched to a gene. CDR3 in DNA: TGTGCCTGTGACTCACTCCGGGGATACGCGGAAAACAGCGGCGATAAACTCATCTTT. Amino acids: CACDSLRGYAENSGDKLIF.

This clone came up a few times. TCRdb pairs this DNA with a much larger clone's protein that differs at residue 11, likely a read error; the protein shown was translated from the DNA. Other DNA sequences in the same sample also yield this CDR3. This chain uses TRDV2 with TRDJ1; 10 nucleotides line up with TRDD3. CDR1 GEAIGNYY and CDR2 EKD come from the germline V gene. The CDR3 spans 15 residues. The CDR3, as DNA: TGTGCCTGTGACGGTCTGGGGGATAACACCGGTAAACTCATCTTT. This encodes CACDGLGDNTGKLIF.

Details on this clone: This likely traces to a read error, being one base from a far larger clone. This specimen includes other DNA sequences encoding the same CDR3. This chain links TRDV2 with TRDJ1; 10 bases fit TRDD3. The CDR3 spans 19 residues. Looked up from germline, CDR1 is GEAIGNYY and CDR2 is EKD. With V trimmed by 1 base and J by 4 bases, 17 bases remained unmatched. The CDR3 loop is CACDTVSPTVGDTRDKLIF. CDR3 DNA: TGTGCCTGTGACACTGTCTCTCCTACGGTGGGGGATACACGCGATAAACTCATCTTT.